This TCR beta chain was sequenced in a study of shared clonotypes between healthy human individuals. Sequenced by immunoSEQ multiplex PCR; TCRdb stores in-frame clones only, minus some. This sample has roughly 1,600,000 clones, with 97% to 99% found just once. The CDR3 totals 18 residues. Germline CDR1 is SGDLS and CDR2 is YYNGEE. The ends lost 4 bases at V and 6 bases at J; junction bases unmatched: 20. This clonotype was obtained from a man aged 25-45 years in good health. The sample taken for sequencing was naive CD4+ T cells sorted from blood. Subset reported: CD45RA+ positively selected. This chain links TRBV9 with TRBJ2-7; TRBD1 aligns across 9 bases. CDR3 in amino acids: CASSFGTGNVGVLSEQYF. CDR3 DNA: TGTGCCAGCAGCTTTGGGACAGGGAACGTGGGAGTGTTATCCGAGCAGTACTTC.